Listed here are 18 T cell receptor beta chains from one sample, sequenced in a study of blood T cell repertoires in COVID-19. Clones were sequenced by immunoSEQ multiplex PCR, and TCRdb holds only the in-frame ones, with some missing. The sample has roughly 260,000 clones, 83% seen once. Sample: PBMCs or T cells enriched from blood (not recorded which). Receptors originate from a woman between 40 and 55 years old who had been exposed to COVID-19.

The chain carries TRBV5-1 and TRBJ2-2, with TRBD2 identical over 8 bases. CDR1 and CDR2 (germline): SGHRS, YFSETQ. This CDR3 spans 18 amino acids. V lost 4 bases, J lost 6 bases, and 17 bases stayed unmatched. The CDR3 loop reads CASSPSPQGGGLPGELFF. CDR3 DNA: TGCGCCAGCAGCCCCTCCCCCCAGGGCGGGGGGCTACCCGGGGAGCTGTTTTTT. The complete variable domain, with remaining parts taken from reference TRBV5-1 and TRBJ2-2, reads KAGVTQTPRYLIKTRGQQVTLSCSPISGHRSVSWYQQTPGQGLQFLFEYFSETQRNKGNFPGRFSGRQFSNSRSEMNVSTLELGDSALYLCASSPSPQGGGLPGELFFGEGSRLTVL.

The chain uses TRBV6-2 or TRBV6-3 and TRBJ2-7, with TRBD1 matching 9 bases. The CDR3 is made up of 17 amino acids. Germline CDR1 and CDR2: MNHEY and SVGEGT. The junction had 15 bases not matched to a gene; V was cut back by 6 bases and J by 3 bases. The CDR3 is CASSLGTGMSTYYEQYF. The CDR3 DNA follows: TGTGCCAGCAGCCTTGGGACAGGGATGTCCACCTACTACGAGCAGTACTTC.

The chain joins TRBV24-1 to TRBJ2-1, with 10 positions matching TRBD2. There are 15 residues in the CDR3. The germline V gene encodes CDR1 KGHDR and CDR2 SFDVKD. Trimming removed 6 bases from V and 8 bases from J; junction bases left unmatched: 9. The CDR3 region is CATSPASGGAYEQFF. The DNA of the CDR3 is TGTGCCACCAGTCCGGCCAGCGGGGGGGCGTATGAGCAGTTCTTC.

The V gene is TRBV3-1 (or the pseudogene TRBV3-2), the J gene TRBJ1-6; D possibly corresponds to TRBD1 (5 bases). The CDR3 length is 15 residues. Germline V CDR1 and CDR2: LGHDT, YNNKEL (reference sequence). Trimming shortened V by 1 base and J by 6 bases, and 10 bases separated the two germline ends. CDR3 DNA: TGTGCCAGCAGCCAAGGTGCAGGGCCTAATTCACCCCTCCACTTT. Translation gives CASSQGAGPNSPLHF.

J is TRBJ1-3 and V is TRBV15, with a possible D match to TRBD1 (5 bases). The CDR3 has 14 amino acids. The V end was cut by 3 bases, the J end by 4 bases, with 10 bases between. The germline CDR1 and CDR2 sequences are LNHNV and YYDKDF (reference sequence). The DNA for the CDR3 is TGTGCCACCAGCAGGGGGGGGGAAGGAAACACCATATATTTT. This codes for CATSRGGEGNTIYF.

The V gene is TRBV2, the J gene TRBJ1-2; D possibly corresponds to TRBD1 (6 bases). CDR1 is SNHLY, CDR2 FYNNEI, per germline. V lost 0 bases, J lost 6 bases, and 11 bases lay in between. There are 14 residues in the CDR3. The CDR3 bases are TGTGCCAGCAGTGAAGCGCTGAGGGGGAATGGCTACACCTTC. As protein: CASSEALRGNGYTF.

The chain uses TRBV27 and TRBJ1-1; no clear D gene. Germline assignment: CDR1 MNHEY and CDR2 SMNVEV (reference sequence). The CDR3 is 14 residues long. The ends were cut back, 0 bases at V and 0 bases at J, with 5 bases in the middle. The CDR3: CASSLSTVNTEAFF. In DNA, the CDR3 is TGTGCCAGCAGTTTATCCACAGTGAACACTGAAGCTTTCTTT.

CDR3 residues: CASSQSGRENYGYTF. The DNA for the CDR3 is TGTGCCAGCAGCCAAAGTGGTAGGGAGAACTATGGCTACACCTTC. The J gene is TRBJ1-2, the V gene TRBV4-2, with D hard to call. V lost 2 bases to trimming and J lost 2 bases, with 12 bases between them. The CDR3 has 15 amino acids. Germline values: CDR1 LGHNA, CDR2 YNFKEQ.

The CDR3, as DNA: TGTGCCAGCAGTCCCCGGACCGGGGGGCGCTACAATGAGCAGTTCTTC. Residues: CASSPRTGGRYNEQFF. This sequence joins TRBV27 and TRBJ2-1, with a possible D match to TRBD2 (7 bases). The length of the CDR3 is 16 residues. Between the trimmed V and J ends, which lost 5 bases and 3 bases, there was a span of 17 bases. Germline V gene lookup returns CDR1 MNHEY and CDR2 SMNVEV (reference sequence).

The rearrangement links TRBV11-2 to TRBJ2-1; 8 positions agree with TRBD1. The germline CDR1 and CDR2 sequences are SGHAT and FQNNGV. Germline trimming cut 5 bases from V and 10 bases from J; bases unmatched to any gene: 10. The CDR3 is 14 amino acids. CDR3 residues: CASSPWQGAGEQFF. The CDR3 nucleotides read TGTGCCAGCAGCCCATGGCAGGGGGCTGGGGAGCAGTTCTTC. Complete variable domain (other parts from reference TRBV11-2 and TRBJ2-1): EAGVAQSPRYKIIEKRQSVAFWCNPISGHATLYWYQQILGQGPKLLIQFQNNGVVDDSQLPKDRFSAERLKGVDSTLKIQPAKLEDSAVYLCASSPWQGAGEQFFGPGTRLTVL.

The V call is TRBV13, the J call TRBJ1-2, with 7 bases that match TRBD1. This CDR3 comprises 15 residues. Trimming removed 5 bases from V and 4 bases from J; junction bases left unmatched: 10. Per the germline V gene, CDR1 is PRHDT and CDR2 is FYEKMQ (reference sequence). The CDR3 nucleotides read TGTGCCAGCAGCCCACGACAGGGCTCAACCTATGGCTACACCTTC. Its translation is CASSPRQGSTYGYTF.

The rearrangement links TRBV6-1 to TRBJ2-7, with D maybe TRBD1 (6 bases). The V and J ends lost 0 bases and 3 bases respectively, with 18 bases between them. The CDR3 sequence is 17 residues long. The germline gives CDR1 MNHNS, CDR2 SASEGT. The CDR3 is CASSEALQGNYLYEQYF. CDR3 bases: TGTGCCAGCAGTGAAGCCTTACAGGGAAACTACCTCTACGAGCAGTACTTC.

The chain uses TRBV7-2 and TRBJ2-1, with 8 bases fitting TRBD2. V was pared by 5 bases and J by 7 bases, with 13 bases of the junction left unmatched. Germline CDR1 is SGHTA and CDR2 is FQGNSA. The CDR3 contains 16 residues. The CDR3 DNA reads TGTGCCAGCAGCCTTCTTGGGCGGGGGGTCCCTAATGAGCAGTTCTTC. It specifies CASSLLGRGVPNEQFF.

The chain recombines TRBV6-5 with TRBJ1-1; TRBD1 aligns across 8 bases. After removal of 6 bases from V and 5 bases from J, the junction contained 11 bases not matched to a gene. CDR1 is MNHEY, CDR2 SVGAGI, per germline. The CDR3 has 15 residues. In DNA form, the CDR3 reads TGTGCCAGCAGCTATCAGGGGGCGGTCGGGACTGAAGCTTTCTTT. Protein sequence: CASSYQGAVGTEAFF.

The chain employs TRBV27 and TRBJ2-2; D possibly corresponds to TRBD1 (5 bases). From germline, CDR1 is MNHEY and CDR2 SMNVEV (reference sequence). The CDR3 is 14 residues long. Trimming left V 0 bases short and J 5 bases short, with 7 bases between. CDR3 nucleotide sequence: TGTGCCAGCAGTTTATCGGCAGGGACCGGGGAGCTGTTTTTT. Encoded protein: CASSLSAGTGELFF.

The CDR3 nucleotides read TGTGCCAGCAGTCCGAGCGGGGGGCGTTACAATGAGCAGTTCTTC. It specifies CASSPSGGRYNEQFF. The chain links TRBV27 to TRBJ2-1, with 9 bases lining up with TRBD2. The CDR3 runs to 15 residues. Germline trimming cut 5 bases from V and 4 bases from J; bases unmatched to any gene: 6. The germline gives CDR1 MNHEY, CDR2 SMNVEV (reference sequence).

The V gene is TRBV19, the J gene TRBJ2-3, with 7 bases aligning to TRBD2. CDR1 is LNHDA, CDR2 SQIVND, per germline (reference sequence). The CDR3 has 11 residues. V lost 6 bases, J lost 8 bases, and 2 bases stayed unmatched. The CDR3 DNA follows: TGTGCCAGTAGACGGGGGGTTACGCAGTATTTT. Translation: CASRRGVTQYF.

This chain links TRBV11-3 with TRBJ2-1; D might be TRBD1 (8 bases). The CDR3 has 15 residues. V was clipped by 5 bases and J by 6 bases, with 17 bases between them. Germline CDR1 and CDR2: SGHNT and YENEEA. The CDR3 here is CASSRGVRGLNEQFF. Here the CDR3 DNA reads TGTGCCAGCAGCCGGGGGGTCAGGGGGCTCAATGAGCAGTTCTTC.